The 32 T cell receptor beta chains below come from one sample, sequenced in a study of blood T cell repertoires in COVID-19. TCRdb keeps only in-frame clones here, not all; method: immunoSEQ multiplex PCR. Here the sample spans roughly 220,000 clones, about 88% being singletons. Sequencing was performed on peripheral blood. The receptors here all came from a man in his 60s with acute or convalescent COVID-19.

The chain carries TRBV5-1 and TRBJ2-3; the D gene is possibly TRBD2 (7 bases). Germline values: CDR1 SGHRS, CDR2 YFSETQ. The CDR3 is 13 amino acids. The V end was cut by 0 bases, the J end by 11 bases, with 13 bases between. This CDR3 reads CASSLAGGPGQYF. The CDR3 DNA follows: TGCGCCAGCAGCTTGGCCGGGGGGCCCGGGCAGTATTTT.

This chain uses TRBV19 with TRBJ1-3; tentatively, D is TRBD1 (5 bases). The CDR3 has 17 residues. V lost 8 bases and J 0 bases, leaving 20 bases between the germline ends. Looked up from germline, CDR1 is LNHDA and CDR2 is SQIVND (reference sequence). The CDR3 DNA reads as TGTGCCAGTGGACAACTTACAGGACTAATCTCTGGAAACACCATATATTTT. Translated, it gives CASGQLTGLISGNTIYF.

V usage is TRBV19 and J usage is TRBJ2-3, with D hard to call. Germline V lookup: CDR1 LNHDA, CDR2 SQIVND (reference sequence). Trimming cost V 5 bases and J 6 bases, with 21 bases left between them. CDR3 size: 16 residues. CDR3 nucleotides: TGTGCCAGTAGTCTCCTACCCACTAAATCGACGGATACGCAGTATTTT. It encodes CASSLLPTKSTDTQYF.

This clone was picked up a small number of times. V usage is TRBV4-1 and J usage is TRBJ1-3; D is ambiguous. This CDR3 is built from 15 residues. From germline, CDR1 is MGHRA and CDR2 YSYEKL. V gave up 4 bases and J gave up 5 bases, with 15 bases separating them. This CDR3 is CASSLAAERRNTIYF. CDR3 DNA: TGCGCCAGCAGCCTCGCCGCCGAGAGGAGAAACACCATATATTTT.

As DNA, the CDR3 is TGTGCCAGCAGCCAAGGGGCTGCCCTTGGAAACACCATATATTTT. It encodes CASSQGAALGNTIYF. The chain couples TRBV3-1 (or the pseudogene TRBV3-2) to TRBJ1-3, with D unclear. The CDR3 runs 15 residues. Germline V CDR1 and CDR2: LGHDT, YNNKEL (reference sequence). The V end was cut by 1 base, the J end by 3 bases, with 10 bases between.

CDR3 nucleotide sequence: TGTGCCAGCAGCCGAGCCTACGAGCAGTACTTC. It is translated as CASSRAYEQYF. This chain uses TRBV11-2 with TRBJ2-7; D ambiguous. The CDR3 spans 11 residues. Germline assignment: CDR1 SGHAT and CDR2 FQNNGV. Trimming removed 5 bases at V and 2 bases at J, with 4 bases between. The whole variable domain, filled in from reference TRBV11-2 and TRBJ2-7, reads EAGVAQSPRYKIIEKRQSVAFWCNPISGHATLYWYQQILGQGPKLLIQFQNNGVVDDSQLPKDRFSAERLKGVDSTLKIQPAKLEDSAVYLCASSRAYEQYFGPGTRLTVT.

The chain's CDR3 is CASSPGREDTQYF. CDR3 bases: TGTGCCAGCAGCCCCGGCCGGGAAGATACGCAGTATTTT. This chain joins TRBV5-4 and TRBJ2-3; maybe TRBD2 (5 bases). Germline V gene lookup returns CDR1 SGHNT and CDR2 YYREEE (reference sequence). The CDR3 is 13 residues long. The ends were cut back, 4 bases at V and 5 bases at J, with 11 bases in the middle.

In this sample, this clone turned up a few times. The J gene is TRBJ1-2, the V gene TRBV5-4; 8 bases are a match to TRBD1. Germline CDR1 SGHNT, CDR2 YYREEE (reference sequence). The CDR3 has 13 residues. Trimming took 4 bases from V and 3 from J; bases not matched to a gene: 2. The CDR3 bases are TGTGCCAGCAGCCCGACAGGGGACTATGGCTACACCTTC. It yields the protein CASSPTGDYGYTF.

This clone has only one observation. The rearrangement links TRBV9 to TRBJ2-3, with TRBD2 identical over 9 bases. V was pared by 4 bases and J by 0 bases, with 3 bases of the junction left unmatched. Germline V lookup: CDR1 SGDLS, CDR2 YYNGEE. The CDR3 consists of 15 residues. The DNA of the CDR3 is TGTGCCAGCAGCTCCCTAGCGGGGAGCACAGATACGCAGTATTTT. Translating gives CASSSLAGSTDTQYF.

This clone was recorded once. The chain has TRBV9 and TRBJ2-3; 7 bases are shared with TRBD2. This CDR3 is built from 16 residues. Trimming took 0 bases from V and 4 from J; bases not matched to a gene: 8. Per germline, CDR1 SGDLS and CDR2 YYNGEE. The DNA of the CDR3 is TGTGCCAGCAGCGTAGCCCCCCCCAGCGGGGCAGATACGCAGTATTTT. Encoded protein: CASSVAPPSGADTQYF.

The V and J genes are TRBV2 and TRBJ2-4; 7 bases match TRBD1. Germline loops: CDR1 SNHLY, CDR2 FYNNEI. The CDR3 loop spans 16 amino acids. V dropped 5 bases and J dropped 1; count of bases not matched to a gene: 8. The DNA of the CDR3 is TGTGCCAGCAGTCGCACACAGGGGTCGGCCAAAAACATTCAGTACTTC. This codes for CASSRTQGSAKNIQYF.

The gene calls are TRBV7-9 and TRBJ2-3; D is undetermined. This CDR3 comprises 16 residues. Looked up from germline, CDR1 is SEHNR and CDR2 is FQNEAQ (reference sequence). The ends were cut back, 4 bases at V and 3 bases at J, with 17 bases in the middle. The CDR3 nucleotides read TGTGCCAGCAGCTCCCGCTTGGGCAGTCAGACAGATACGCAGTATTTT. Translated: CASSSRLGSQTDTQYF.

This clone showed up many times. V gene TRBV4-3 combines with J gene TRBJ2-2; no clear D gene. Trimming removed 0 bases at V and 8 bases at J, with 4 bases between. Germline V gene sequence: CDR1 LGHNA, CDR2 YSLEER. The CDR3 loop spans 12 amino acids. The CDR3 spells CASSQDMGELFF. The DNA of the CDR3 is TGCGCCAGCAGCCAAGATATGGGGGAGCTGTTTTTT.

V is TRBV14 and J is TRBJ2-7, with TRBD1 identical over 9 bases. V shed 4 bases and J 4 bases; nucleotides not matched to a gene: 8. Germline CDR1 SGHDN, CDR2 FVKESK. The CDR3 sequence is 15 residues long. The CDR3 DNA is TGTGCCAGCAGCCTCAGGGACAGGGCTGGGTACGAGCAGTACTTC. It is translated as CASSLRDRAGYEQYF.

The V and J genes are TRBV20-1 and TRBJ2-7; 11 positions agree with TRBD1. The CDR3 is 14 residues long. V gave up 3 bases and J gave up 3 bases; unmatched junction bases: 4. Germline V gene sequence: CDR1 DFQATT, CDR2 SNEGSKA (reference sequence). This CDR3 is CSASPGTGGYEQYF. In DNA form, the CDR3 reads TGCAGTGCTAGTCCCGGGACAGGGGGCTACGAGCAGTACTTC.

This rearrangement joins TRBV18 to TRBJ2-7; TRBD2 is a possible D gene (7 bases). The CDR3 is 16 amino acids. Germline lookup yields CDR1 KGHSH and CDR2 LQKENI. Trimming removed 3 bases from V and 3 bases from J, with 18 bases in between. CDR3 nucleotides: TGTGCCAGCTCACCTTCTCTCGGGGGGCAGGGCTACGAGCAGTACTTC. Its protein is CASSPSLGGQGYEQYF.

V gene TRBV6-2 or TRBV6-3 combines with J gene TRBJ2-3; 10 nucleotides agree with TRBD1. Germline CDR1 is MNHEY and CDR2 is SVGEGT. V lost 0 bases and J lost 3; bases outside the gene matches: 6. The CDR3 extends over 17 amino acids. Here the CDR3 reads CASSYSTTGGATDTQYF. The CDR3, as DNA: TGTGCCAGCAGTTACTCGACGACAGGGGGCGCGACAGATACGCAGTATTTT.

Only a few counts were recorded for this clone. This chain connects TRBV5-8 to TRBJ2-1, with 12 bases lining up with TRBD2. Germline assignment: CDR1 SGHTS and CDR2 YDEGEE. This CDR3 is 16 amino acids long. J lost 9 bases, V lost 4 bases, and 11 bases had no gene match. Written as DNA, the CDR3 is TGTGCCAGCAGCCCTGGACTAGCGGGGCCTATGGGTGAGCAGTTCTTC. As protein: CASSPGLAGPMGEQFF.

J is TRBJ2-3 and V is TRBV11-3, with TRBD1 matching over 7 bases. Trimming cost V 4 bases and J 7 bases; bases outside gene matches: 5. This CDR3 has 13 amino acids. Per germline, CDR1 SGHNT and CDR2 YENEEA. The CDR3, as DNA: TGTGCCAGCAGCTCTGGGACAGCAAATACGCAGTATTTT. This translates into CASSSGTANTQYF.

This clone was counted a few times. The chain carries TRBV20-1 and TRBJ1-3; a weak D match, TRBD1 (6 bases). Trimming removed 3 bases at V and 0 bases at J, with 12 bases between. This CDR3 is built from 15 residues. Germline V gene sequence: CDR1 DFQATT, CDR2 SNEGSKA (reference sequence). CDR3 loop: CSASDTGSSGNTIYF. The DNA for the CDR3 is TGCAGTGCTAGTGATACAGGGAGCTCTGGAAACACCATATATTTT.

CDR3: CASSLYREGGELFF. CDR3 sequence (DNA): TGCGCCAGCAGCCTCTACAGGGAGGGCGGGGAGCTGTTTTTT. J is TRBJ2-2 and V is TRBV4-3; D is perhaps TRBD2 (7 bases). Trimming removed 4 bases from V and 7 bases from J, with 13 bases in between. The length of the CDR3 is 14 residues. CDR1 and CDR2 from the germline V gene are LGHNA and YSLEER.

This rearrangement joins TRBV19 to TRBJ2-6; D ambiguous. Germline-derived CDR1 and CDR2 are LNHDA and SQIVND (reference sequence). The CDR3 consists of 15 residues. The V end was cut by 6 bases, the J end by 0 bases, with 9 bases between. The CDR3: CASSPAGSGANVLTF. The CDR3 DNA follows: TGTGCCAGTAGCCCCGCCGGCTCTGGGGCCAACGTCCTGACTTTC.

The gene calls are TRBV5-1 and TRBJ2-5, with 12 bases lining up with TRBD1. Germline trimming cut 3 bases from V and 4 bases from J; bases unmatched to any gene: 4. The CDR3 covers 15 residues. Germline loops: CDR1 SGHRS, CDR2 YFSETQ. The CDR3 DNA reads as TGCGCCAGCAGCTGGGGGGACAGGGGGCGAGAGACCCAGTACTTC. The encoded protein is CASSWGDRGRETQYF.

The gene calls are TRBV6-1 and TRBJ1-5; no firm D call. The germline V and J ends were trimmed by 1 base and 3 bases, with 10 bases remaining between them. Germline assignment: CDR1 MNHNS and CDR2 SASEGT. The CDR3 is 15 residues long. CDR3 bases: TGTGCCAGCAGTGAAGATGGAGGAACCAATCAGCCCCAGCATTTT. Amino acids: CASSEDGGTNQPQHF.

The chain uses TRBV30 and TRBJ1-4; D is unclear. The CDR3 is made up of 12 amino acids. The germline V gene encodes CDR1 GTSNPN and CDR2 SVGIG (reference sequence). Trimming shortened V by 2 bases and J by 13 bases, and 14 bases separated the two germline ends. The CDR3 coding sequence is TGTGCCTGGAGTTCCCAGGCCAGCGGACTGTTTTTT. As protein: CAWSSQASGLFF.

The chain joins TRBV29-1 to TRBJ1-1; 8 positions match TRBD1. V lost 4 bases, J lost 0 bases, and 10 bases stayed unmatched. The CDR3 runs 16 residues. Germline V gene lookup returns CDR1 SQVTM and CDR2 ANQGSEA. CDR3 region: CSVGQGLRRMNTEAFF. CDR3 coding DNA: TGCAGCGTTGGACAGGGGCTGCGCCGAATGAACACTGAAGCTTTCTTT.

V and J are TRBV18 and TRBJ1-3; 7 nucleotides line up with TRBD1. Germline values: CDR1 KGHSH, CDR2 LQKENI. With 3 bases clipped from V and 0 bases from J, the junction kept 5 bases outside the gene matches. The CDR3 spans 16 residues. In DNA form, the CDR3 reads TGTGCCAGCTCACCGAGGGGACAGCACTCTGGAAACACCATATATTTT. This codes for CASSPRGQHSGNTIYF.

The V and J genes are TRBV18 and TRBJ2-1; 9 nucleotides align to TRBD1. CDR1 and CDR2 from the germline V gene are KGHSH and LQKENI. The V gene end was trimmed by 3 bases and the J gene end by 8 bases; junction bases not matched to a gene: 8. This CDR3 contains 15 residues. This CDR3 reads CASSPPGQGFHEQFF. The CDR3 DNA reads TGTGCCAGCTCACCCCCGGGACAGGGTTTCCATGAGCAGTTCTTC.

In DNA form, the CDR3 reads TGTGCCAGCAGTCGCCGACAAGCGAACACTGAAGCTTTCTTT. It translates to CASSRRQANTEAFF. The rearrangement joins TRBV6-5 to TRBJ1-1; D is ambiguous. Trimming pared 5 bases from V and 1 base from J, leaving 11 bases between. The germline V gene has CDR1 MNHEY and CDR2 SVGAGI. The CDR3 has 14 amino acids.

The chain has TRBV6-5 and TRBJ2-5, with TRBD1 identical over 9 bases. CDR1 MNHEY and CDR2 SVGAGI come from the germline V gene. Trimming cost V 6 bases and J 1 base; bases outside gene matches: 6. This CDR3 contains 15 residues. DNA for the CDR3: TGTGCCAGCAGCGAGGGACAGGGTATCCAAGAGACCCAGTACTTC. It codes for CASSEGQGIQETQYF.

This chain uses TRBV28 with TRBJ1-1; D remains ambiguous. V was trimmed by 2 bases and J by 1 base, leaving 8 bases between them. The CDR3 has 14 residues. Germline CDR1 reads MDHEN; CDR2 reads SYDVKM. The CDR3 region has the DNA TGTGCCAGCAGTTTAATCCCCCGGAACACTGAAGCTTTCTTT. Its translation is CASSLIPRNTEAFF.

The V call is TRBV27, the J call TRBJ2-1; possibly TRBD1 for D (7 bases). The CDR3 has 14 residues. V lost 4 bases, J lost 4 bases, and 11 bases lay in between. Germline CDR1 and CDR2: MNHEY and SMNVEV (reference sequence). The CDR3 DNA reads TGTGCCAGCAGTTGGCAGGGGGGTTACAATGAGCAGTTCTTC. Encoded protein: CASSWQGGYNEQFF.